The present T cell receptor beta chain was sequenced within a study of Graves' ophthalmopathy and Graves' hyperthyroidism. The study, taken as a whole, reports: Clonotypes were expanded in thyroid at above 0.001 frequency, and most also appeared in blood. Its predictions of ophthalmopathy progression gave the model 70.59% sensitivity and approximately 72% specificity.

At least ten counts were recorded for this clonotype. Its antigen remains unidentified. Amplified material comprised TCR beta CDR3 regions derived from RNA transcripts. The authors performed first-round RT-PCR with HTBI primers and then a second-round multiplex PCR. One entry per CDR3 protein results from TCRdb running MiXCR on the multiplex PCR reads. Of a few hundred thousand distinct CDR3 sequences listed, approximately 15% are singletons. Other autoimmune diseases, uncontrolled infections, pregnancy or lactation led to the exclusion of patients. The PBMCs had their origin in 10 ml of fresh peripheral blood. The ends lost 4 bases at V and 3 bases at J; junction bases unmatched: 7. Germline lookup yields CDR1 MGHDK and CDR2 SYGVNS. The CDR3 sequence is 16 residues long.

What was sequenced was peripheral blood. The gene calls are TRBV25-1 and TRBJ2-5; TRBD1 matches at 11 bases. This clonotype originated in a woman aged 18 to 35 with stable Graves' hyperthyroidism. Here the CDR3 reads CASSGGQGEREETQYF. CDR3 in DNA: TGTGCCAGCAGTGGGGGACAGGGGGAACGGGAAGAGACCCAGTACTTC. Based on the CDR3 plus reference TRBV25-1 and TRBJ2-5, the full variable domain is EADIYQTPRYLVIGTGKKITLECSQTMGHDKMYWYQQDPGMELHLIHYSYGVNSTEKGDLSSESTVSRIRTEHFPLTLESARPSHTSQYLCASSGGQGEREETQYFGPGTRLLVL.